This T cell receptor beta chain was sequenced in a study of human T cells and chemical hapten exposure. The wider study: Each patch test put 0.01% DPC on the upper back, and results were read at 6 days. Minor pooled library volume differences mainly drove per-sample TCR yield variation. Findings and limits, study-wide: No alteration of TCRs above 1 in 1000 frequency was seen with DPC sensitization.

After removal of 6 bases from V and 0 bases from J, the junction contained 5 bases not matched to a gene. This CDR3 has 14 amino acids. Germline V lookup: CDR1 SQVTM, CDR2 ANQGSEA. Noted time point: patch test 2, 6 weeks after DPC sensitization. Treatment in this sample: therapeutic diphenylcyclopropenone sensitization with weekly scalp DPC. This clonotype was observed at least ten times. Its antigen is not identified. Original analysis: Ranging from roughly 20,000 to 690,600, TCR counts per sample had a median value of 95,638. TCRdb redid the calling of the RACE reads with MiXCR, one entry per CDR3 protein. These V and J calls rely on TCRdb rather than the paper's analysis. The data contain under 100,000 distinct CDR3 sequences, roughly 10% of them singletons.

The receptor was derived from a woman aged 30 to 39 with alopecia areata. Some clones in this sample may be carry-over from other donors' samples. J is TRBJ2-5 and V is TRBV29-1; TRBD1 agrees at 9 bases. The sequencing used whole blood, collected in connection with sensitization to the hapten diphenylcyclopropenone (DPC). CDR3 sequence: CSVRDRAYQETQYF. In nucleotides, the CDR3 is TGCAGCGTCCGGGACAGGGCTTACCAAGAGACCCAGTACTTC.